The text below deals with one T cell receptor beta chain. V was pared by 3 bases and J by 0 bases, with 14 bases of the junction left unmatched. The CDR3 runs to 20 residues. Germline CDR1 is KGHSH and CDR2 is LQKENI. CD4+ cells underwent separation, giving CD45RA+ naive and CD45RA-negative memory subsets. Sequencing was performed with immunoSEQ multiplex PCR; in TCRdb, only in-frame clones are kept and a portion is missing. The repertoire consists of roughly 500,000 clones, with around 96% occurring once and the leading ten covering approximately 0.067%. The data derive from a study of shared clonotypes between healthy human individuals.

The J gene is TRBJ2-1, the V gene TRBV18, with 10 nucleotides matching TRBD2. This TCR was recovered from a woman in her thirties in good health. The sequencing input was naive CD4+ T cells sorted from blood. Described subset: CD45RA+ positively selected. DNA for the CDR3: TGTGCCAGCTCACCTTACATAGCGGGAGGTAACCTAGGCTCCTACAATGAGCAGTTCTTC. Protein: CASSPYIAGGNLGSYNEQFF.